This T cell receptor beta chain was recovered during a study of read filtering for tumor transcriptome and immune sequencing. Looking at the study overall: IR-seq gave about 4.05 to 11 million TCR reads per sample; RNA-seq gave roughly 80 to 1,300. Study observations and caveats: RNA-seq captured clonotypes less deeply and reliably than IR-seq. Roughly four fifths of IR-seq clonotypes had one read, totaling about 3.5% of reads; RNA-seq: 74.6% and 44.6%.

Trimming shortened V by 4 bases and J by 4 bases, and 10 bases separated the two germline ends. Germline V gene lookup returns CDR1 DFQATT and CDR2 SNEGSKA (reference sequence). This CDR3 contains 12 residues. This library used approximately 370 ng RNA and molecular barcoded adaptors spanning alpha/delta and beta/gamma chains. TCRdb re-called the reads through MiXCR, storing one row per CDR3 protein. The sample shows tens of thousands of distinct CDR3 sequences, roughly a fifth of them seen only once. This clonotype occurred many times. Antigen specificity is unknown. The sequence was collected from a donor at least 40 years old with multiple myeloma. Material: a population of CD138-negative cells sorted from bone marrow. The chain has TRBV20-1 and TRBJ1-1; D ambiguous. CDR3 sequence: CSATGWGTEAFF. Here the CDR3 DNA reads TGCAGTGCTACCGGGTGGGGCACTGAAGCTTTCTTT.